One and the same sample provided the 5 T cell receptor beta chains below, sequenced in a study of T cell responses to AZD1222 COVID-19 vaccine. Assay: immunoSEQ multiplex PCR; the TCRdb copy retains only in-frame clones and omits some. The sample has about 70,000 clones; roughly nine tenths are singletons. The sequencing here drew on peripheral blood, taken 28 days after the second AZD1222 dose. These TCRs come from an adult who received the AZD1222 COVID-19 vaccine.

This clone was seen only a few times. CDR3 loop: CASGPMALSGNTIYF. DNA of the CDR3: TGTGCCAGTGGGCCTATGGCACTCTCTGGAAACACCATATATTTT. This chain uses TRBV19 with TRBJ1-3; D unclear. The germline V gene encodes CDR1 LNHDA and CDR2 SQIVND (reference sequence). Trimming shortened V by 8 bases and J by 0 bases, and 14 bases separated the two germline ends. CDR3 length equals 15 residues.

The V gene is TRBV10-3, the J gene TRBJ1-1; TRBD1 matches at 10 bases. Losses at the gene ends were 0 bases for V and 4 bases for J; bases not matched to a gene: 5. This CDR3 comprises 16 residues. In germline, CDR1 is ENHRY, CDR2 SYGVKD. DNA for the CDR3: TGTGCCATCAGTGAGTCCTGGACAGGGGGAACCACTGAAGCTTTCTTT. Translation gives CAISESWTGGTTEAFF.

This rearrangement joins TRBV3-1 (or the pseudogene TRBV3-2) to TRBJ2-7, with 7 bases that match TRBD1. Looked up from germline, CDR1 is LGHDT and CDR2 is YNNKEL (reference sequence). CDR3 size: 14 residues. With 6 bases clipped from V and 2 bases from J, the junction kept 7 bases outside the gene matches. Here the CDR3 reads CASRRTGPTYEQYF. CDR3 nucleotide sequence: TGTGCCAGCAGGCGGACAGGACCCACCTACGAGCAGTACTTC.

The V call is TRBV6-1, the J call TRBJ2-3; D is unclear. The germline CDR1 and CDR2 sequences are MNHNS and SASEGT. CDR3 size: 15 residues. Trimming cost V 0 bases and J 1 base, with 8 bases left between them. The CDR3 sequence: CASSEAQWGTDTQYF. The CDR3 region has the DNA TGTGCCAGCAGTGAAGCACAGTGGGGCACAGATACGCAGTATTTT.

The chain links TRBV30 to TRBJ2-5; D uncertain. Germline CDR1 GTSNPN, CDR2 SVGIG (reference sequence). The V end lost 0 bases, the J end lost 5 bases, and 13 bases lay between the germline ends. The CDR3 runs to 14 residues. In nucleotides, the CDR3 is TGTGCCTGGAGTGTGTCACCAGGTCGGGAGACCCAGTACTTC. As protein: CAWSVSPGRETQYF.